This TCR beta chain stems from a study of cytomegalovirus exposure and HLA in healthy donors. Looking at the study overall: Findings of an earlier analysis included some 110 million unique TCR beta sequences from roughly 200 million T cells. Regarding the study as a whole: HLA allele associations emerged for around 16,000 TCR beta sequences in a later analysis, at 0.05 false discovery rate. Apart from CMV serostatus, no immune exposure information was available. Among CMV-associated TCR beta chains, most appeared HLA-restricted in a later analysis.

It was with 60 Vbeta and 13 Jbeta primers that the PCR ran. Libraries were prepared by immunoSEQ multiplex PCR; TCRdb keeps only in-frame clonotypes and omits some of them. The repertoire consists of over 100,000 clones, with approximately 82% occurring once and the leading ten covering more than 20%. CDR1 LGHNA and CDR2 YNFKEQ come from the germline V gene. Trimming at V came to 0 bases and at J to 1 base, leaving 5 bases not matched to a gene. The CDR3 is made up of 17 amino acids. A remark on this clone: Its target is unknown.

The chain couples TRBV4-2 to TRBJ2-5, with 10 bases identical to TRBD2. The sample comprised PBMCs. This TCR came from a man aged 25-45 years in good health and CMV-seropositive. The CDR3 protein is CASSQEGRLAGQETQYF. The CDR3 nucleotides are TGTGCCAGCAGCCAAGAAGGCCGACTAGCGGGCCAAGAGACCCAGTACTTC.